This T cell receptor beta chain derives from a study of PD-1 blockade in classical Hodgkin lymphoma. Study-level findings and limits: Patients with an early start, nivolumab under 1 year after ASCT, were excluded. By C4D1, CD4+ diversity increased significantly, especially in complete responders.

Every one of the patients relapsed after autologous stem cell transplantation (brentuximab vedotin exposure was variable). When best responses were assessed, they were complete response, partial response or progressive disease. Germline trimming cut 4 bases from V and 3 bases from J; bases unmatched to any gene: 7. The CDR3 loop spans 16 amino acids. Germline CDR1 is SGDLS and CDR2 is YYNGEE. Notes on this clone: Its matching antigen is unknown.

Generated by immunoSEQ multiplex PCR, the TCRdb table keeps only in-frame clones and is missing some. The table records about 150,000 clones, about 81% of them present only once. The sample here was peripheral blood mononuclear cells (PBMCs), taken before the second cycle of nivolumab. The source of this sequence is a human donor with classical Hodgkin lymphoma. V usage is TRBV9 and J usage is TRBJ2-7, with TRBD2 matching 13 bases. The chain's CDR3 is CASSPGLAGHIYEQYF. DNA of the CDR3: TGTGCCAGCAGCCCGGGACTAGCGGGACATATCTACGAGCAGTACTTC.